The clone carrying this TCR beta chain was found many times. The data are from a study of naive and memory T cell subsets. Ligated cDNA underwent four rounds of PCR with nested alpha and beta constant region primers and SP2. Reverse transcription of blood and skin TCR RNA was primed at alpha and beta constant regions. Via MiXCR, TCRdb re-called the 5' RACE reads, giving one row per CDR3 protein. The sample holds tens of thousands of distinct CDR3 sequences, approximately 6.6% seen once. An oligonucleotide containing a UMI was ligated to the 3' end of TCR cDNA. This sequence originates from a male donor in good health.

The CDR3 reads CASSLSGTGRKLFF. Written as DNA, the CDR3 is TGTGCCAGCAGCCTCTCCGGGACAGGGCGAAAACTGTTTTTT. The J gene is TRBJ1-4, the V gene TRBV5-5; TRBD1 matches at 9 bases. V was clipped by 4 bases and J by 10 bases; unmatched bases: 8. Per the germline V gene, CDR1 is SGHKS and CDR2 is YYEKEE (reference sequence). The CDR3 length is 14 residues.